The source of this T cell receptor beta chain is a study of T cell responses to AZD1222 COVID-19 vaccine. Study context: Timing groups of about 4 and about 12 weeks for second doses were pooled. Study-wide findings and caveats: Reportedly, nearly half the spike-specific TCRs target unmutated variant regions. Seropositive status at baseline applied to only 6 or 7 AZD1222 recipients. With dominance at 160-218 and 743-854, vaccine-associated CD4 TCRs spanned spike.

Using immunoSEQ multiplex PCR, the repertoire was profiled, and TCRdb retains in-frame clones only, with some absent. The table has about 120,000 clones, around 87% seen once. This CDR3 is built from 16 residues. Germline V gene lookup returns CDR1 MNHEY and CDR2 SVGEGT. Trimming removed 5 bases from V and 1 base from J, with 15 bases in between. Comment on this clone: Its antigen is not identified.

The sequence came from an adult in good health. The sample was peripheral blood, taken on day 0 of AZD1222 vaccination. J is TRBJ2-1 and V is TRBV6-2 or TRBV6-3; either TRBD1 or TRBD2 may supply D (5 bases each). In DNA form, the CDR3 reads TGTGCCAGCAGTAACTATGGGGGATCGTCCTACAATGAGCAGTTCTTC. Translation gives CASSNYGGSSYNEQFF.